The 11 T cell receptor beta chains given below trace back to one sample, sequenced in a study of shared clonotypes between healthy human individuals. The method was immunoSEQ multiplex PCR; TCRdb's version includes in-frame clones alone and lacks a portion of them. Found here are some 500,000 clones, around 80% of them singletons; the top ten hold about 12%. Sequenced material: PBMCs. The source of these receptors is a woman aged 40 to 55 in good health. Some clones in this sample may be carry-over from other donors' samples.

Only one count was recorded for this clone. The V and J genes are TRBV6-4 and TRBJ1-2, with unresolved D. Per germline, CDR1 MRHNA and CDR2 SNTAGT. This CDR3 region has 18 residues. V lost 7 bases and J 0 bases, leaving 24 bases between the germline ends. CDR3 bases: TGTGCCAGCACCACTATCAAAAACAGACGAGCTTCTAACTATGGCTACACCTTC. Protein: CASTTIKNRRASNYGYTF.

About this clone: The germline gene is not matched at one end of the junction; a read error may be the cause. The chain carries TRBV11-3 and TRBJ2-1, with TRBD1 matching over 10 bases. This CDR3 has 15 residues. Germline loops: CDR1 SGHNT, CDR2 YENEEA. The chain's CDR3 is CASSLTGGPANGQFF. The CDR3 bases are TGTGCCAGCAGCCTGACAGGGGGCCCAGCTAATGGGCAGTTCTTC.

The rearrangement uses TRBV12-2 and TRBJ2-1; TRBD2, the D gene given by the table, was not confirmed from the DNA. TRBV12-2 is annotated as a pseudogene. This CDR3 is built from 18 residues. CDR3 coding DNA: TGTGCAAGTCGCTTACTAGAGGGTCCATCGGCCCCGAGAAATGAGCAGTTCTTC. It encodes CASRLLEGPSAPRNEQFF.

CDR3 coding DNA: TGTGCCAGCAGCTTAGCCGACCCTGGTGAGCAGTTCTTC. It translates to CASSLADPGEQFF. The V gene is TRBV11-3, the J gene TRBJ2-1; D uncertain. CDR3 length equals 13 residues. The V gene lost 1 base and the J gene lost 9 bases, with 10 bases spanning the gap. CDR1 and CDR2 from the germline V gene are SGHNT and YENEEA.

The chain combines TRBV28 with TRBJ1-1; D not resolved. Trimming stripped 4 bases from V and 1 base from J, with 16 bases between. Per the germline V gene, CDR1 is MDHEN and CDR2 is SYDVKM. The CDR3 is 16 residues long. CDR3 amino acids: CASSSPGGRPNTEAFF. The CDR3 nucleotides read TGTGCCAGCAGTTCCCCGGGAGGCAGACCGAACACTGAAGCTTTCTTT.

V usage is TRBV28 and J usage is TRBJ2-1; D is perhaps TRBD1 (6 bases). There are 16 residues in the CDR3. CDR1 is MDHEN, CDR2 SYDVKM, per germline. Deletions cut 5 bases from V and 5 bases from J, with 19 bases between. The CDR3: CASSPAGAPPHNEQFF. CDR3 DNA: TGTGCCAGCAGTCCCGCAGGGGCCCCTCCCCACAATGAGCAGTTCTTC.

The chain links TRBV30 to TRBJ2-1; 10 positions agree with TRBD2. CDR3 length: 14 residues. The junction had 3 bases not matched to a gene; V was cut back by 3 bases and J by 4 bases. Germline loops: CDR1 GTSNPN, CDR2 SVGIG (reference sequence). The CDR3 nucleotides are TGTGCCTGGAGCAGGACTAGCGGATACAATGAGCAGTTCTTC. Encoded protein: CAWSRTSGYNEQFF.

The rearrangement links TRBV27 to TRBJ2-3, with TRBD2 matching 8 bases. The CDR3 sequence is 15 residues long. CDR1 and CDR2 from the germline V gene are MNHEY and SMNVEV (reference sequence). V dropped 4 bases and J dropped 0; count of bases not matched to a gene: 3. The CDR3 nucleotides read TGTGCCAGCAGTTACCCTAGCGGGAGCACAGATACGCAGTATTTT. It translates to CASSYPSGSTDTQYF.

The chain combines TRBV18 with TRBJ2-7, with unresolved D. There are 16 residues in the CDR3. Trimming removed 6 bases at V and 5 bases at J, with 23 bases between. Germline loops: CDR1 KGHSH, CDR2 LQKENI. This CDR3 reads CASSDLSDPREDEQYF. CDR3 nucleotides: TGTGCCAGCTCGGACCTTTCGGACCCCCGCGAGGACGAGCAGTACTTC.

J is TRBJ2-2 and V is TRBV6-6; 10 nucleotides agree with TRBD2. The V and J ends lost 5 bases and 13 bases, in that order; junction bases with no gene match: 16. Germline V CDR1 and CDR2: MNHNY, SVGAGI (reference sequence). This CDR3 has 16 amino acids. The CDR3 nucleotides read TGTGCCAGCAGTACCGCCGGGACTAGCGTATCGAGGGGGCTGTTTTTT. It codes for CASSTAGTSVSRGLFF.

This clone has a single count. This chain links TRBV2 with TRBJ1-1; 8 positions agree with TRBD1. Germline V lookup: CDR1 SNHLY, CDR2 FYNNEI. The CDR3 spans 15 residues. V gave up 4 bases and J gave up 1 base; unmatched junction bases: 5. The CDR3 coding sequence is TGTGCCAGCAGTGCCAGGGGGCGCGGGAACACTGAAGCTTTCTTT. Translated, it gives CASSARGRGNTEAFF. The full variable domain, with the rest looked up from reference TRBV2 and TRBJ1-1, is EPEVTQTPSHQVTQMGQEVILRCVPISNHLYFYWYRQILGQKVEFLVSFYNNEISEKSEIFDDQFSVERPDGSNFTLKIRSTKLEDSAMYFCASSARGRGNTEAFFGQGTRLTVV.